This T cell receptor beta chain was documented in a study of cytomegalovirus exposure and HLA in healthy donors. Overall study context: The same platform was used for the roughly 120 validation repertoires as for the approximately 730 first-cohort repertoires, as reported in a later analysis. Overall study findings and caveats: Most TCR sequences were rare, but some public TCRs occurred in many donors.

This table comes from immunoSEQ multiplex PCR, and its TCRdb copy is limited to in-frame clones, with some not included. Among over 120,000 clones, nearly 90% were seen once, and the ten largest hold about 10%. This CDR3 region has 11 residues. Unmatched junction bases numbered 4, after V lost 11 bases and J lost 3 bases. Germline CDR1 is ENHRY and CDR2 is SYGVKD. As for this clone: Its antigen is unknown.

The receptor was isolated from a young woman in good health and CMV-seropositive. The sequenced sample was PBMCs. The V gene is TRBV10-3, the J gene TRBJ2-7, with TRBD2 identical over 7 bases. The CDR3 loop is CAVASGYEQYF. As DNA, the CDR3 is TGTGCCGTCGCTAGCGGCTACGAGCAGTACTTC.